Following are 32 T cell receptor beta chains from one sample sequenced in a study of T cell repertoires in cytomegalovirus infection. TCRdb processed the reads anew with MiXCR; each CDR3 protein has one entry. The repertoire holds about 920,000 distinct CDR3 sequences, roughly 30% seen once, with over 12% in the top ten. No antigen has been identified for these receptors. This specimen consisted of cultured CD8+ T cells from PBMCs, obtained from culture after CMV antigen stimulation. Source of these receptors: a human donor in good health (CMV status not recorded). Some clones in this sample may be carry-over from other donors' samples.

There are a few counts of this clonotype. This CDR3 is CASSPTRALYNEQFF. CDR3 sequence (DNA): TGTGCCAGCAGTCCGACGAGGGCATTGTACAATGAGCAGTTCTTC. The V gene is TRBV27, the J gene TRBJ2-1; tentatively, D is TRBD2 (5 bases). The V and J ends lost 5 bases and 4 bases respectively, with 15 bases between them. This CDR3 region has 15 residues. CDR1 MNHEY and CDR2 SMNVEV come from the germline V gene (reference sequence).

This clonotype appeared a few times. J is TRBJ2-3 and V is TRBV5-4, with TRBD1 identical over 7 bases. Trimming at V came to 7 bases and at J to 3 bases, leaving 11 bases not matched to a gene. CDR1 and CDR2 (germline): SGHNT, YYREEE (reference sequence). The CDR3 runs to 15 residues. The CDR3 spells CASVGGAGKTDTQYF. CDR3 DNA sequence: TGTGCCAGCGTAGGGGGCGCGGGTAAGACAGATACGCAGTATTTT.

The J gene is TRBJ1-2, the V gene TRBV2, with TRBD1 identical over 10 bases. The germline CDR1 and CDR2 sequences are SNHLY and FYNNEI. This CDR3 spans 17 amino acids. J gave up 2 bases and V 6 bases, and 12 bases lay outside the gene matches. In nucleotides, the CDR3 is TGTGCCAGCAGCCCACGTCGGGGGACAGGGGCCAACTATGGCTACACCTTC. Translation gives CASSPRRGTGANYGYTF.

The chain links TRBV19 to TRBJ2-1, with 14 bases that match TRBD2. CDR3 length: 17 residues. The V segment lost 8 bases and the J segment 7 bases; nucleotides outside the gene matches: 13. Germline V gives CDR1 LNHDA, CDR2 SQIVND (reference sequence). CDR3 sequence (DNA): TGTGCCAGTTCCCCAGGACTAGCGGGGGGCCTGTGGAATGAGCAGTTCTTC. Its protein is CASSPGLAGGLWNEQFF.

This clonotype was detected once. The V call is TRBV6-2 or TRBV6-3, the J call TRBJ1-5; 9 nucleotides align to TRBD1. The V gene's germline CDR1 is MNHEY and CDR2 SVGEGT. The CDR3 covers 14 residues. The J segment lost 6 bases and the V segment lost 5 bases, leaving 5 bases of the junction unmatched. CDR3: CASSTDRGAQPQHF. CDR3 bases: TGTGCCAGCAGTACAGACAGGGGGGCTCAGCCCCAGCATTTT.

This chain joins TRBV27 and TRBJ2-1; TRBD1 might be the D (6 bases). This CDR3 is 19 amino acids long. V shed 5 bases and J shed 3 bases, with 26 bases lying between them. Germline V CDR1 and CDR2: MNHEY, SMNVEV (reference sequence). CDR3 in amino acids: CASSTRQAAKGSRYNEQFF. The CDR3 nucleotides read TGTGCCAGCAGTACCCGACAGGCCGCCAAAGGGAGCCGCTACAATGAGCAGTTCTTC.

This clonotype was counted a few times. This CDR3 is CSARHETSSTEAFF. In DNA, the CDR3 is TGCAGTGCTAGACATGAGACCAGTAGCACTGAAGCTTTCTTT. V is TRBV20-1 and J is TRBJ1-1; unclear D gene. The germline V gene has CDR1 DFQATT and CDR2 SNEGSKA (reference sequence). CDR3 length: 14 amino acids. V lost 2 bases, J lost 4 bases, and 14 bases lay in between.

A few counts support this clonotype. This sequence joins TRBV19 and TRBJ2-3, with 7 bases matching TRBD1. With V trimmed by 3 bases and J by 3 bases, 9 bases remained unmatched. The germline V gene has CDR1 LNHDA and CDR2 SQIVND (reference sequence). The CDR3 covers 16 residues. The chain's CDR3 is CASSIQGDRVTDTQYF. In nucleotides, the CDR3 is TGTGCCAGTAGTATCCAAGGAGACAGGGTTACAGATACGCAGTATTTT.

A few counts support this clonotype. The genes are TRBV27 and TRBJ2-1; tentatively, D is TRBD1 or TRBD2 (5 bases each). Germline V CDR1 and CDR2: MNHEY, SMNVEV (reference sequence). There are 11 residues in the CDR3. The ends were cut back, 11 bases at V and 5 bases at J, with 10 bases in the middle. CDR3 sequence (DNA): TGTGCCTGCTGGGGGAACAATGAGCAGTTCTTC. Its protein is CACWGNNEQFF.

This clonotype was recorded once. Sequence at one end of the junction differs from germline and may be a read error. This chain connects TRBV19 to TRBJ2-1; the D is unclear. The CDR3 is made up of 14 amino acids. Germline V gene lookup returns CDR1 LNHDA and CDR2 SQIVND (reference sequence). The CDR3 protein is CTSSIGFSYNEQFF. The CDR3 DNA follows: TGTACCAGTAGTATCGGATTCTCCTACAATGAGCAGTTCTTC.

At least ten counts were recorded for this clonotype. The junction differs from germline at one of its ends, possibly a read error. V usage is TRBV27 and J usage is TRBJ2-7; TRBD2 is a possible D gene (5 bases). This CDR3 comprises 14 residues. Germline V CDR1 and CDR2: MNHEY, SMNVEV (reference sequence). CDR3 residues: CASSLRADSFEQYF. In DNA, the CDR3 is TGTGCCAGCAGTTTACGGGCGGACTCCTTCGAGCAGTACTTC.

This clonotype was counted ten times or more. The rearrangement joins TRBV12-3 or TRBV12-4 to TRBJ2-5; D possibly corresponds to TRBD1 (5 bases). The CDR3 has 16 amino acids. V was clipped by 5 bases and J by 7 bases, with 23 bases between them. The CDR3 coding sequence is TGTGCCAGCAGTACCAAGGAGCAGGGCCTCTGGGGGACCCAGTACTTC. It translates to CASSTKEQGLWGTQYF.

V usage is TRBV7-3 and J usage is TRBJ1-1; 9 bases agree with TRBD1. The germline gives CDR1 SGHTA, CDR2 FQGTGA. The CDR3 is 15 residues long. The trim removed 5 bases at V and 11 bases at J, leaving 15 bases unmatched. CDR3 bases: TGTGCCAGCAGCCTCTCCGGTTGGGACAGGGACGGTGCTTTCTTT. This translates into CASSLSGWDRDGAFF.

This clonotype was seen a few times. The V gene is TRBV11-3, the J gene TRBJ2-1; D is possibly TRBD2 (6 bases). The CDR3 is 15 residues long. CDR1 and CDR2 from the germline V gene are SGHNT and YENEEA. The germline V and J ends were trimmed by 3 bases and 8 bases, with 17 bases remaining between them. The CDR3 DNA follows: TGTGCCAGCAGCTTGGAGGGTGCCCCTGGGCATGAGCAGTTCTTC. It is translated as CASSLEGAPGHEQFF.

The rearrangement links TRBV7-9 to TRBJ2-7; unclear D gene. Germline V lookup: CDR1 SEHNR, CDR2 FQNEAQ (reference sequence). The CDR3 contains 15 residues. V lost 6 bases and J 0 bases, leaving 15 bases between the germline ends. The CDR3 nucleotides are TGTGCCAGCAGACATGAAGGGTTGCCCTCCTACGAGCAGTACTTC. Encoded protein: CASRHEGLPSYEQYF.

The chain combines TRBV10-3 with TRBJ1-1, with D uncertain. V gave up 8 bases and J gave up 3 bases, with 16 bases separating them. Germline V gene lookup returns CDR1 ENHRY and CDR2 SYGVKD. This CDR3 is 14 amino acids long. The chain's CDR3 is CAIGPLPGDTEAFF. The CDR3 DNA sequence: TGTGCCATCGGACCTTTGCCCGGGGACACTGAAGCTTTCTTT.

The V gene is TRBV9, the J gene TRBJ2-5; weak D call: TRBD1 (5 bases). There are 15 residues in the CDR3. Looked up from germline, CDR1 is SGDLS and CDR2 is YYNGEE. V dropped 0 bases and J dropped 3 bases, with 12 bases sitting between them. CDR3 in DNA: TGTGCCAGCAGCGTAGTTGACAGACCTAAAGAGACCCAGTACTTC. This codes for CASSVVDRPKETQYF. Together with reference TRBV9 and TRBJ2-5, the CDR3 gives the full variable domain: DSGVTQTPKHLITATGQRVTLRCSPRSGDLSVYWYQQSLDQGLQFLIQYYNGEERAKGNILERFSAQQFPDLHSELNLSSLELGDSALYFCASSVVDRPKETQYFGPGTRLLVL.

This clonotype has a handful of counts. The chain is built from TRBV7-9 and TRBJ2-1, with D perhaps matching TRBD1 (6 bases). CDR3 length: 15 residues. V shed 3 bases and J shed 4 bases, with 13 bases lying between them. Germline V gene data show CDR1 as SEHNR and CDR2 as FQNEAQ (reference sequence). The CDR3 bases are TGTGCCAGCAGCTTGGCGACAGGCCTATACAATGAGCAGTTCTTC. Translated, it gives CASSLATGLYNEQFF.

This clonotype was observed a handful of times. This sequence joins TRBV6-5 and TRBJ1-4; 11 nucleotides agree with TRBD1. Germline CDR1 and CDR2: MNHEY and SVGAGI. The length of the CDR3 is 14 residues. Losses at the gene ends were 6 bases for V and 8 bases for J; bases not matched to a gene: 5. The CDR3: CASSQGQGDEKLFF. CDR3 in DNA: TGTGCCAGCAGCCAGGGACAGGGGGACGAAAAACTGTTTTTT.

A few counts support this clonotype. In nucleotides, the CDR3 is TGTGCCAGCAGCTTTCGACCTCCTGGCGTCGCGGGCTATGGCTACACCTTC. Its translation is CASSFRPPGVAGYGYTF. The genes are TRBV7-9 and TRBJ1-2; no definite D call. The V end lost 3 bases, the J end lost 4 bases, and 21 bases lay between the germline ends. Germline lookup yields CDR1 SEHNR and CDR2 FQNEAQ (reference sequence). The CDR3 spans 17 residues.

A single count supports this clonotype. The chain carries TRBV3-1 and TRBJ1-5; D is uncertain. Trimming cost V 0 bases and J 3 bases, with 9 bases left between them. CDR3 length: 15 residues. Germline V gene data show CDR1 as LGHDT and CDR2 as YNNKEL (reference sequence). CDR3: CASSQDSSANQPQHF. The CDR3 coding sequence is TGTGCCAGCAGCCAAGATTCGAGCGCCAATCAGCCCCAGCATTTT. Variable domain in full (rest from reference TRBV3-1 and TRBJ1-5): DTAVSQTPKYLVTQMGNDKSIKCEQNLGHDTMYWYKQDSKKFLKIMFSYNNKELIINETVPNRFSPKSPDKAHLNLHINSLELGDSAVYFCASSQDSSANQPQHFGDGTRLSIL.

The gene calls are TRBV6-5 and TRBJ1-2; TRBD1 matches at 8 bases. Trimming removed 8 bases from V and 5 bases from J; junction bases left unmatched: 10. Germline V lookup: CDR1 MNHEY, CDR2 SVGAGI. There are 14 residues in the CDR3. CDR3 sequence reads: CASGLTGEGYGYTF. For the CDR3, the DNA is TGTGCCAGCGGGCTGACAGGGGAGGGATATGGCTACACCTTC.

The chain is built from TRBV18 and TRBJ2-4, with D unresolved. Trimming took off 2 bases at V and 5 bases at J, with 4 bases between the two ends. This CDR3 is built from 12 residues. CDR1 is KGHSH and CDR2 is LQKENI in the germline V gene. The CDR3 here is CASSPYENIQYF. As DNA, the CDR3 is TGTGCCAGCTCACCATACGAAAACATTCAGTACTTC.

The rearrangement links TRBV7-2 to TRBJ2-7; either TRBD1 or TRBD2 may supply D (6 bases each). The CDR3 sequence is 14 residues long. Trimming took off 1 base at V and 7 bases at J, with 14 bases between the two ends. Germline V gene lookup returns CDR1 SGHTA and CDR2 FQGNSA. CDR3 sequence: CASSLVPGAGEQYV. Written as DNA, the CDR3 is TGTGCCAGCAGCTTAGTTCCGGGGGCGGGGGAGCAGTACGTC.

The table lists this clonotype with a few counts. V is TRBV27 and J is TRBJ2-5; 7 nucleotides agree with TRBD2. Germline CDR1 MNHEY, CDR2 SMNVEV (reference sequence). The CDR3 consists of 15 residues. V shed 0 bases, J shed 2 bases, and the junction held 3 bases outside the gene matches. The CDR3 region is CASSLSGGDQETQYF. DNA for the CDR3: TGTGCCAGCAGTTTATCGGGGGGGGATCAAGAGACCCAGTACTTC.

The CDR3 sequence: CAIWGGRTDTQYF. The DNA of the CDR3 is TGTGCCATCTGGGGGGGCCGCACAGATACGCAGTATTTT. The rearrangement uses TRBV10-3 and TRBJ2-3, with D possibly matching TRBD2 (7 bases). Trimming took off 8 bases at V and 1 base at J, with 10 bases between the two ends. In germline, CDR1 is ENHRY, CDR2 SYGVKD. This CDR3 contains 13 residues.

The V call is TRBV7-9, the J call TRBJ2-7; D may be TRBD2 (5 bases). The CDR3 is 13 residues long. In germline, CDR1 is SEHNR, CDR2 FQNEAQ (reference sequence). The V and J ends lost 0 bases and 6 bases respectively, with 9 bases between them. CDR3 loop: CASSLALAGEQYV. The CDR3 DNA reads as TGTGCCAGCAGCTTAGCGCTAGCAGGCGAGCAGTACGTC.

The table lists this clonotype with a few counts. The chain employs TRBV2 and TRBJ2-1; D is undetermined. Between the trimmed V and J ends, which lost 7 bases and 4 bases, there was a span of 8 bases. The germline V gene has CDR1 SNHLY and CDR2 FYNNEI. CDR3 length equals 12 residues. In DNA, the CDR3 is TGTGCCAGCACGACCTTATACAATGAGCAGTTCTTC. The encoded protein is CASTTLYNEQFF.

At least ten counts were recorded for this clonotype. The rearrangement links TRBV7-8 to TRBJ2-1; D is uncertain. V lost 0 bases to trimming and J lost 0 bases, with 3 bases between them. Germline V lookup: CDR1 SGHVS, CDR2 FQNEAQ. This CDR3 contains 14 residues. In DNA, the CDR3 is TGTGCCAGCAGCTTAGCCTACTCCTACAATGAGCAGTTCTTC. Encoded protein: CASSLAYSYNEQFF. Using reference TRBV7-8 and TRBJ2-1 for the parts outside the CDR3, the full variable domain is GAGVSQSPRYKVAKRGQDVALRCDPISGHVSLFWYQQALGQGPEFLTYFQNEAQLDKSGLPSDRFFAERPEGSVSTLKIQRTQQEDSAVYLCASSLAYSYNEQFFGPGTRLTVL.

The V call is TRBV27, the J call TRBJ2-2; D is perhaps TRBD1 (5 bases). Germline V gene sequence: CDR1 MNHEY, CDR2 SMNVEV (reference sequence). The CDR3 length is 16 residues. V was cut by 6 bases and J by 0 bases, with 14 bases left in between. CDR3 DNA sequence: TGTGCCAGCAGAGGGGCAGGGAACGCGAACACCGGGGAGCTGTTTTTT. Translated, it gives CASRGAGNANTGELFF.

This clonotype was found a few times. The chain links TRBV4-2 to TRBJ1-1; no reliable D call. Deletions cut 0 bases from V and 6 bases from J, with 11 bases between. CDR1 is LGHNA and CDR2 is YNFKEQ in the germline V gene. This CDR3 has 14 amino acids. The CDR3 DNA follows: TGTGCCAGCAGCCAAGATAGAACCTTTGCTGAAGCTTTCTTT. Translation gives CASSQDRTFAEAFF.

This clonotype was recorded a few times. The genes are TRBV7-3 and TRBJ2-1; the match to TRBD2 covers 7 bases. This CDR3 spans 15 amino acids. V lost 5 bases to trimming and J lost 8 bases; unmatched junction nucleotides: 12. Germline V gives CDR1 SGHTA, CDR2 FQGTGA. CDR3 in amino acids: CASSRTRRGRDEQFF. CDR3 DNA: TGTGCCAGCAGCCGGACTAGGCGGGGCCGGGATGAGCAGTTCTTC. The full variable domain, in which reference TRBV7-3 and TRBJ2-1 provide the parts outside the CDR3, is GAGVSQTPSNKVTEKGKYVELRCDPISGHTALYWYRQSLGQGPEFLIYFQGTGAADDSGLPNDRFFAVRPEGSVSTLKIQRTERGDSAVYLCASSRTRRGRDEQFFGPGTRLTVL.